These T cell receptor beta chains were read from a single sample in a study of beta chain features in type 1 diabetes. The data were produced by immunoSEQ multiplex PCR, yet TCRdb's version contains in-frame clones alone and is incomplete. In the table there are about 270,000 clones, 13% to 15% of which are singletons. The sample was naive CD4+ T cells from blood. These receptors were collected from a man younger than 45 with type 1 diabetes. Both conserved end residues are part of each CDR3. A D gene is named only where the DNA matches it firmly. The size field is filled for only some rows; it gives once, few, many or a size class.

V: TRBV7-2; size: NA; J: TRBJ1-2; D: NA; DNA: TGTGCCAGCAGCTTAGGCAGCGTATATGGCTACACCTTC; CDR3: CASSLGSVYGYTF
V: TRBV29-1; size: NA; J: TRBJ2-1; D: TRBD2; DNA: TGCAGCGCACGGACTAGCGGGAGACCCTACAATGAGCAGTTCTTC; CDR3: CSARTSGRPYNEQFF
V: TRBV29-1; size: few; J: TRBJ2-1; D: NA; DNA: TGCAGCGGCGGCTGGAGCTCCTACAATGAGCAGTTCTTC; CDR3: CSGGWSSYNEQFF
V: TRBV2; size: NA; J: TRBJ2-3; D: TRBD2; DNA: TGTGCCAGCAGTCGGGGGGACACAGATACGCAGTATTTT; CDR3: CASSRGDTDTQYF
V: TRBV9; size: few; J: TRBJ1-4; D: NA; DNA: TGTGCCAGCAGCGTAGGGACAAACGAAAAACTGTTTTTT; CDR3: CASSVGTNEKLFF
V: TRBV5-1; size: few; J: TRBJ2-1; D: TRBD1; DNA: TGCGCCAGCAGCTTGACCCAGGGGGACAATGAGCAGTTCTTC; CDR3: CASSLTQGDNEQFF
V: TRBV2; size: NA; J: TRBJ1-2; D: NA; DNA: TGTGCCAGCATGATCGGGGGAAACTATGGCTACACCTTC; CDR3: CASMIGGNYGYTF
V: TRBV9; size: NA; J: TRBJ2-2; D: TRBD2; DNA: TGTGCCAGCAGCGTAGGAACTAGCGGGAGAAGCGGCACCGGGGAGCTGTTTTTT; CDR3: CASSVGTSGRSGTGELFF
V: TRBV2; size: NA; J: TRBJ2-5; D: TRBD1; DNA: TGTGCCAGCAATACAGGGGTACGGGAGACCCAGTACTTC; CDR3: CASNTGVRETQYF
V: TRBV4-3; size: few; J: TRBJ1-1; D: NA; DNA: TGCGCCAGCAGCCAAGACACCCGGGGCACTGAAGCTTTCTTT; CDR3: CASSQDTRGTEAFF
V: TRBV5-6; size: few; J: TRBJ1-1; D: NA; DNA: TGTGCCAGCAGCTTTCACCCAGGGAACACTGAAGCTTTCTTT; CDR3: CASSFHPGNTEAFF
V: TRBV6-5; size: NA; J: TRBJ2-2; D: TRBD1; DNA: TGTGCCAGCAGTTACTCGGACAGGGGGCACGCCGGGGAGCTGTTTTTT; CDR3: CASSYSDRGHAGELFF
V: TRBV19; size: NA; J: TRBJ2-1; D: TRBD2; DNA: TGTGCCAGTAAGCGGGAGAAGGGCAATGAGCAGTTCTTC; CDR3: CASKREKGNEQFF
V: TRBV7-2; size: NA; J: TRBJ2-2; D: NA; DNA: TGTGCCAGCAGCTTATCGAGTCGGGCGAACACCGGGGAGCTGTTTTTT; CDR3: CASSLSSRANTGELFF
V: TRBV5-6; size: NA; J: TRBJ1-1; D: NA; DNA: TGTGCCAGCAGCTTGGGTCCAGCCGCGGGCACTGAAGCTTTCTTT; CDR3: CASSLGPAAGTEAFF
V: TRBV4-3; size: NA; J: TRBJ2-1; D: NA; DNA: TGCGCCAGCAGCCAGACGACCCCGGGGGTCGATGAGCAGTTCTTC; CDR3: CASSQTTPGVDEQFF
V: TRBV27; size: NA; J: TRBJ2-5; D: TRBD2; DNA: TGTGCCAGCAGTCGCGCCGGGACTAGCGGGCAAGAGACCCAGTACTTC; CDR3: CASSRAGTSGQETQYF
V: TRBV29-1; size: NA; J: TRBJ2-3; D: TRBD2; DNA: TGCAGCGCTGGACTAGCGGGAGCTACGCAGTATTTT; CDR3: CSAGLAGATQYF
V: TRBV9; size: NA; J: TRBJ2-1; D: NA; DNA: TGTGCCAGCAGCTTCTCCGGGGGTCACAATGAGCAGTTCTTC; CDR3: CASSFSGGHNEQFF
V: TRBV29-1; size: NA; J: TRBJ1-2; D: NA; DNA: TGCAGCGTGGATCAAAGGACAGCTAATGGCTACACCTTC; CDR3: CSVDQRTANGYTF
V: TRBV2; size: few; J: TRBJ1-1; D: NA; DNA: TGTGCCAGCAGTTCCGACATGAACACTGAAGCTTTCTTT; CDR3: CASSSDMNTEAFF
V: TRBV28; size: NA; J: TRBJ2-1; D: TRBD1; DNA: TGTGCCAGCAGCCTGGACAGGCCCTACAATGAGCAGTTCTTC; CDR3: CASSLDRPYNEQFF
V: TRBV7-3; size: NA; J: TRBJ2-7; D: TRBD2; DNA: TGTGCCAGCAGCTTGACTAGCGGCTACGAGCAGTACTTC; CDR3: CASSLTSGYEQYF
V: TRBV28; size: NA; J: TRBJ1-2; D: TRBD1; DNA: TGTGCCAGCAGTTCCCGGAAACAGGGGATCTATGGCTACACCTTC; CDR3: CASSSRKQGIYGYTF
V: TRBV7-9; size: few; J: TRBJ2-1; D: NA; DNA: TGTGCCAGCAGCTTGGACTTAAACAATGAGCAGTTCTTC; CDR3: CASSLDLNNEQFF
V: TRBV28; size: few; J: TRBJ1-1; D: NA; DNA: TGTGCCAGCAGTTTAATCCGGGCTGAAGCTTTCTTT; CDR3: CASSLIRAEAFF
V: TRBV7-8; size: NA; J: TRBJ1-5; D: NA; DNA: TGTGCCAGCAGCCGGGCCGGGGGAGGCAATCAGCCCCAGCATTTT; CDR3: CASSRAGGGNQPQHF
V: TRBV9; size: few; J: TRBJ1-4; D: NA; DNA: TGTGCCAGCAGCGTGCGGGGTGCTAATGAAAAACTGTTTTTT; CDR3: CASSVRGANEKLFF
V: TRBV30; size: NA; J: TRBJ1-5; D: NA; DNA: TGTGCCTGGAGTGTAGGACACCCTAATCAGCCCCAGCATTTT; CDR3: CAWSVGHPNQPQHF
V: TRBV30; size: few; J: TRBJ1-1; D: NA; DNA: TGTGCCTGGAATCCCGGGGGGGCCATGAACACTGAAGCTTTCTTT; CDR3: CAWNPGGAMNTEAFF
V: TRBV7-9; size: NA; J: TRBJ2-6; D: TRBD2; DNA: TGTGCCAGCAGCCCCTTAGCGGGAGAGGGCTCTGGGGCCAACGTCCTGACTTTC; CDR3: CASSPLAGEGSGANVLTF
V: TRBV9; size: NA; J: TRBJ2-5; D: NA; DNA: TGTGCCAGCAGCGTAGGACAGCAAGAGACCCAGTACTTC; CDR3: CASSVGQQETQYF
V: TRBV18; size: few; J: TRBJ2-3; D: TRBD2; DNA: TGTGCCAGCTCAGAGAGCGGGGCAGATACGCAGTATTTT; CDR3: CASSESGADTQYF
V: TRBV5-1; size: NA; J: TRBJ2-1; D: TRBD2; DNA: TGCGCCAGCAGCTTGGGGCGGGGGAGAACGGCCGATGAGCAGTTCTTC; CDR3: CASSLGRGRTADEQFF
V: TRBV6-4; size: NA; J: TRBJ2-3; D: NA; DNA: TGTGCCAGCAGGACGGGTTCAGGGGCAGATACGCAGTATTTT; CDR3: CASRTGSGADTQYF